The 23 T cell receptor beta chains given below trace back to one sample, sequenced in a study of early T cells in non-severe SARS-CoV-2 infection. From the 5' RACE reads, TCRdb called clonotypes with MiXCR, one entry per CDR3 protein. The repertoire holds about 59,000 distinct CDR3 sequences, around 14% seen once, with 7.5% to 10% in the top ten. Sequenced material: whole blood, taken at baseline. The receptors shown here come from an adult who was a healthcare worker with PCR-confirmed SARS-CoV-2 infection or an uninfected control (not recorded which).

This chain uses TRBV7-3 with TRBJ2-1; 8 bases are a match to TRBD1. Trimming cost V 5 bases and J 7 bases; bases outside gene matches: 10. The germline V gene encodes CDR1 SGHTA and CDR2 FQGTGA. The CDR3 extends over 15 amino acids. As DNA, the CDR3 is TGTGCCAGCAGCCCTGGATCCCGGACAGGGAATGAGCAGTTCTTC. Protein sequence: CASSPGSRTGNEQFF.

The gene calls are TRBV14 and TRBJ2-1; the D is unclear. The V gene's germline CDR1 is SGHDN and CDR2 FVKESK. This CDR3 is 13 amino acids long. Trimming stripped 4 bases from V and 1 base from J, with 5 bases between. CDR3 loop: CASSPLSYNEQFF. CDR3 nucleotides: TGTGCCAGCAGCCCTTTATCCTACAATGAGCAGTTCTTC.

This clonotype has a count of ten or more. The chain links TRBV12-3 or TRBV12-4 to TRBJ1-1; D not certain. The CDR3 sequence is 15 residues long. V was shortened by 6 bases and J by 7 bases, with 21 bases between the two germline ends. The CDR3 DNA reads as TGTGCCAGCAGGAGCCGAAAGATGGAGGGCCTTGAAGCTTTCTTT. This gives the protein CASRSRKMEGLEAFF.

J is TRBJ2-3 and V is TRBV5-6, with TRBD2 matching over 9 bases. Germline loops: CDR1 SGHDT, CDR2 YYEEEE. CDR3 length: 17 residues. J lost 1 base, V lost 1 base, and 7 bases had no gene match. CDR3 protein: CASSLPSGRMGTDTQYF. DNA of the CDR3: TGTGCCAGCAGCTTGCCCAGCGGGAGGATGGGCACAGATACGCAGTATTTT.

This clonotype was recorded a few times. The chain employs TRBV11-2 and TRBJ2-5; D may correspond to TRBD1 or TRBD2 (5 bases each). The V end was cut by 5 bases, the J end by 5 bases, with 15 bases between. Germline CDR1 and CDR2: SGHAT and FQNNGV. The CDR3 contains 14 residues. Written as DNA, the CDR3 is TGTGCCAGCAGCCGACCCCGGGGCGGCGAGACCCAGTACTTC. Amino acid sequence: CASSRPRGGETQYF.

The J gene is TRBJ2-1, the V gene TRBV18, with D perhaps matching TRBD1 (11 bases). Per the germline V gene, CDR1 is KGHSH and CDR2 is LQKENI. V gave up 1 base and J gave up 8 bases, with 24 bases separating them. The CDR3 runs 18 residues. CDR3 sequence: CASSPLTSGTGGMYEQFF. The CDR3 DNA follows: TGTGCCAGCTCACCACTTACTAGCGGGACAGGGGGAATGTATGAGCAGTTCTTC.

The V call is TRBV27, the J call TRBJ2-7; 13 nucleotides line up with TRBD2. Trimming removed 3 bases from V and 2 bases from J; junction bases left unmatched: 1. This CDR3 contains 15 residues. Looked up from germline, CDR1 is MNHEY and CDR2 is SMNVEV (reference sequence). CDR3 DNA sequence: TGTGCCAGCAGTTTGACTAGCGGGAGGACCTACGAGCAGTACTTC. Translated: CASSLTSGRTYEQYF.

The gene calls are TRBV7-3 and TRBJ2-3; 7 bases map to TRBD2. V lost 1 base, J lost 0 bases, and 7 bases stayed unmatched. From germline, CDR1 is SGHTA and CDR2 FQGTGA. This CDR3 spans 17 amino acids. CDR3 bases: TGTGCCAGCAGCTTAAATTCCGGGCGGGAGAGCACAGATACGCAGTATTTT. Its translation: CASSLNSGRESTDTQYF.

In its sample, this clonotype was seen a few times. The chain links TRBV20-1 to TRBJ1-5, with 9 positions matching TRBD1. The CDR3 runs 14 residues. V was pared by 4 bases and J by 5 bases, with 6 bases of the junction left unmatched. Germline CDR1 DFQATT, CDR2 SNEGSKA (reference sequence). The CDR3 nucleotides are TGCAGTGCTAATACAGGGGGCGCGGATCAGCCCCAGCATTTT. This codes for CSANTGGADQPQHF.

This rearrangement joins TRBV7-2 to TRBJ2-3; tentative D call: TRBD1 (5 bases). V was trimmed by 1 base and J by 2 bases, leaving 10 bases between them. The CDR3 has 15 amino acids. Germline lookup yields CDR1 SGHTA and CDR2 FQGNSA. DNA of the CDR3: TGTGCCAGCAGCTTAGACCAGGGATACACAGATACGCAGTATTTT. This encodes CASSLDQGYTDTQYF.

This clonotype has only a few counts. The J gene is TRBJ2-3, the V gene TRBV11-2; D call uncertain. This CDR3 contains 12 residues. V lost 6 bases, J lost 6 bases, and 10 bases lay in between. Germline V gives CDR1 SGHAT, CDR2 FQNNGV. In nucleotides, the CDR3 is TGTGCCAGCAGAGGCCTAGGGGATACGCAGTATTTT. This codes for CASRGLGDTQYF.

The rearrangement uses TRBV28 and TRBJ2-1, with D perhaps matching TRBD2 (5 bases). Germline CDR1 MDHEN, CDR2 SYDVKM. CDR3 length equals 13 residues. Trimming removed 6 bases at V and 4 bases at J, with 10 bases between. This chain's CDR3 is CASRHEGYNEQFF. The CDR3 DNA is TGTGCCAGCAGGCACGAGGGTTACAATGAGCAGTTCTTC.

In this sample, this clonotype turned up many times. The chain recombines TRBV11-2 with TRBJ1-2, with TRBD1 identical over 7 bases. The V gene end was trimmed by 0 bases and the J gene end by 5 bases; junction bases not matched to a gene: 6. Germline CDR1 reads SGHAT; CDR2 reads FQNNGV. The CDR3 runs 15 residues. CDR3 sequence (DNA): TGTGCCAGCAGCTTAGATCCCCAGACAGGGTATGGCTACACCTTC. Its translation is CASSLDPQTGYGYTF.

The CDR3 bases are TGTGCCAGCAGCTTAGTCAGAGAAGAGACCCAGTACTTC. Translating gives CASSLVREETQYF. The chain recombines TRBV11-2 with TRBJ2-5; the D is unclear. Germline CDR1 reads SGHAT; CDR2 reads FQNNGV. This CDR3 spans 13 amino acids. The V gene lost 1 base and the J gene lost 3 bases, with 6 bases spanning the gap.

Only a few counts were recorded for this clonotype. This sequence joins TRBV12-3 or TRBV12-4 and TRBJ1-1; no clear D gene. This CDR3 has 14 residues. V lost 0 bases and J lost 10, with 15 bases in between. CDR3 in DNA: TGTGCCAGCAGTTTAGCGCTTGGAGATTATGCAGCTTTCTTT. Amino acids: CASSLALGDYAAFF.

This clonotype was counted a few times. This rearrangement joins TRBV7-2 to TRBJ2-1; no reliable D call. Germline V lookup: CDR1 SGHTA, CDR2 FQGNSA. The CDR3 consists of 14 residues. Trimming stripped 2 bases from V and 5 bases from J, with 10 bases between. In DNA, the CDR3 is TGTGCCAGCAGCTTATCTCCCAGAGACAATGAGCAGTTCTTC. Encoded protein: CASSLSPRDNEQFF.

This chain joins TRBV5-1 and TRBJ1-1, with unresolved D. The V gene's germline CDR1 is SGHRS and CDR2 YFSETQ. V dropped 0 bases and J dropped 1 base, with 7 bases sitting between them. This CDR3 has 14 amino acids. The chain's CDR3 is CASSLARGNTEAFF. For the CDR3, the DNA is TGCGCCAGCAGCTTGGCCCGGGGGAACACTGAAGCTTTCTTT.

The CDR3 spells CASSRGWLAGEPYNEQFF. DNA for the CDR3: TGTGCCAGCAGCCGAGGGTGGCTAGCGGGGGAGCCCTACAATGAGCAGTTCTTC. V is TRBV7-6 and J is TRBJ2-1; TRBD2 aligns across 10 bases. The trim removed 5 bases at V and 2 bases at J, leaving 12 bases unmatched. This CDR3 comprises 18 residues. Germline V gene data show CDR1 as SGHVS and CDR2 as FNYEAQ.

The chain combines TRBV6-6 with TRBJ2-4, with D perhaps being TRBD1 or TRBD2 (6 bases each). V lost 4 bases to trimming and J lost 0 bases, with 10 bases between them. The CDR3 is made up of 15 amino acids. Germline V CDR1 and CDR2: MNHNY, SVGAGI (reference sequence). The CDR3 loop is CASSSEGGAKNIQYF. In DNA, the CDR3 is TGTGCCAGCAGTTCTGAGGGGGGAGCCAAAAACATTCAGTACTTC.

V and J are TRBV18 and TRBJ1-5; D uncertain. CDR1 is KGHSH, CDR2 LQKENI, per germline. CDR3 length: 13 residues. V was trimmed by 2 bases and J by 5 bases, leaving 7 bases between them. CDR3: CASSPGGDQPQHF. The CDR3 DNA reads TGTGCCAGCTCACCAGGAGGTGATCAGCCCCAGCATTTT.

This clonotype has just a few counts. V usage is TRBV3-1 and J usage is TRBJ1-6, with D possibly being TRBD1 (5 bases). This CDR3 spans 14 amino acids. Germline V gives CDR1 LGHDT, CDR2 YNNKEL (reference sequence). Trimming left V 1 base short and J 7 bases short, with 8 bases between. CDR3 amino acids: CASSQGHRNSPLHF. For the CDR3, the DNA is TGTGCCAGCAGCCAAGGTCACAGGAATTCACCCCTCCACTTT.

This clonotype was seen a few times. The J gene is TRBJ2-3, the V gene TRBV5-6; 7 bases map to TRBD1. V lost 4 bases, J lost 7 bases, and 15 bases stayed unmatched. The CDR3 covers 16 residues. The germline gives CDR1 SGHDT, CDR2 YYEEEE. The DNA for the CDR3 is TGTGCCAGCAGCACCACTACAGGGGATCCCCCGTATACGCAGTATTTT. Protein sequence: CASSTTTGDPPYTQYF.

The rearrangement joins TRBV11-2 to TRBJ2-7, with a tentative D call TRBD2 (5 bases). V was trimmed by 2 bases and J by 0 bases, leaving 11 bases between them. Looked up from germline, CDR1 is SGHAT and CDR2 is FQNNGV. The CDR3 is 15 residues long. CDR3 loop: CASSLSGGSSYEQYF. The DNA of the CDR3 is TGTGCCAGCAGCTTATCCGGAGGAAGCTCCTACGAGCAGTACTTC.